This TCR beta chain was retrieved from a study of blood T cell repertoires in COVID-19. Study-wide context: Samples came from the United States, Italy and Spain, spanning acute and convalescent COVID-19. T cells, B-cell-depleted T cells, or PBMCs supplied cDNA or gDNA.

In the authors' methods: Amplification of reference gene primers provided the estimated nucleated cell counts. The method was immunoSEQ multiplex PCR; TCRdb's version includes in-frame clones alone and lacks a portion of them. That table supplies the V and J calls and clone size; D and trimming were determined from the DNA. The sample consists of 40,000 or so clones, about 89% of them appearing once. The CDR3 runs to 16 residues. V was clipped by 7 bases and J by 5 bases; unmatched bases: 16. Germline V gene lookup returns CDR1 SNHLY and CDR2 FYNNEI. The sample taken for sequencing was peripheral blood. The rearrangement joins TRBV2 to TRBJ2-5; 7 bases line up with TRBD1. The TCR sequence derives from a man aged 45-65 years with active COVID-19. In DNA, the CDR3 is TGTGCCAGCAATCGAGGGGGCCCCGGACAGATCGAGACCCAGTACTTC. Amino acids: CASNRGGPGQIETQYF.